These 30 T cell receptor beta chains share one sample of origin, sequenced in a study of blood T cell repertoires in COVID-19. Profiling relied on immunoSEQ multiplex PCR, and the TCRdb table lists in-frame clones only, not all of them. The sample has 150,000 to 200,000 clones, 92% seen once. Sequencing was carried out using peripheral blood. The receptors were gathered from a young man with COVID-19, enrolled during active disease.

The CDR3 coding sequence is TGTGCCAGCACTCGGAGCGGGAGGGCCAGAGCGAACACCGGGGAGCTGTTTTTT. As protein: CASTRSGRARANTGELFF. V and J are TRBV6-6 and TRBJ2-2; 10 nucleotides line up with TRBD2. The CDR3 covers 18 residues. Germline CDR1 is MNHNY and CDR2 is SVGAGI (reference sequence). V lost 7 bases, J lost 0 bases, and 11 bases stayed unmatched.

This chain uses TRBV27 with TRBJ2-1, with 8 bases aligning to TRBD1. The CDR3 loop spans 15 amino acids. Trimming cost V 6 bases and J 1 base; bases outside gene matches: 5. Germline values: CDR1 MNHEY, CDR2 SMNVEV (reference sequence). The CDR3, as DNA: TGTGCCAGCAGGACAGGGGTCGATTCCTACAATGAGCAGTTCTTC. The encoded protein is CASRTGVDSYNEQFF.

This chain's CDR3 is CASSLLSGSAGELFF. The CDR3 coding sequence is TGTGCCAGCAGCTTATTAAGCGGGAGCGCCGGGGAGCTGTTTTTT. The chain couples TRBV7-9 to TRBJ2-2; 8 bases match TRBD2. The length of the CDR3 is 15 residues. Looked up from germline, CDR1 is SEHNR and CDR2 is FQNEAQ (reference sequence). V gave up 2 bases and J gave up 6 bases; unmatched junction bases: 5.

This clone has a single count. The genes are TRBV9 and TRBJ1-4; D might be TRBD1 (5 bases). Germline V gene sequence: CDR1 SGDLS, CDR2 YYNGEE. The CDR3 contains 14 residues. V was cut by 0 bases and J by 7 bases, with 10 bases left in between. The DNA for the CDR3 is TGTGCCAGCAGCGTAGCTACGGGGGGTGAAAAACTGTTTTTT. This gives the protein CASSVATGGEKLFF.

The CDR3 nucleotides read TGTGCCATCAGTGAAGGGGCCCCGGGAGCTGAAGCTTTCTTT. This translates into CAISEGAPGAEAFF. J is TRBJ1-1 and V is TRBV10-3; tentatively, D is TRBD1 (5 bases). The V gene lost 3 bases and the J gene lost 6 bases, with 14 bases spanning the gap. In germline, CDR1 is ENHRY, CDR2 SYGVKD. CDR3 length equals 14 residues.

CDR3 residues: CASSLGDRAGNEQFF. CDR3 nucleotides: TGTGCCAGCAGCTTGGGTGACAGGGCGGGCAATGAGCAGTTCTTC. This sequence joins TRBV5-8 and TRBJ2-1, with 7 nucleotides matching TRBD1. Germline-derived CDR1 and CDR2 are SGHTS and YDEGEE. This CDR3 comprises 15 residues. The junction had 6 bases not matched to a gene; V was cut back by 0 bases and J by 6 bases. The full variable domain, completed using reference TRBV5-8 and TRBJ2-1, is EAGVTQSPTHLIKTRGQQATLRCSPISGHTSVYWYQQALGLGLQFLLWYDEGEERNRGNFPPRFSGRQFPNYSSELNVNALELEDSALYLCASSLGDRAGNEQFFGPGTRLTVL.

V gene TRBV4-3 combines with J gene TRBJ1-1, with D possibly TRBD1 on 6 matching bases. This CDR3 spans 18 amino acids. Germline V gene lookup returns CDR1 LGHNA and CDR2 YSLEER. The V and J ends lost 4 bases and 2 bases respectively, with 23 bases between them. The CDR3 here is CASSLIIKGGGRNTEAFF. The DNA of the CDR3 is TGCGCCAGCAGCCTTATTATTAAGGGGGGGGGACGAAACACTGAAGCTTTCTTT.

This sequence joins TRBV9 and TRBJ1-1; possibly TRBD1 for D (5 bases). Per germline, CDR1 SGDLS and CDR2 YYNGEE. The CDR3 is 14 residues long. V was clipped by 3 bases and J by 5 bases, with 14 bases between them. This CDR3 is CASSERGIRTEAFF. For the CDR3, the DNA is TGTGCCAGCAGCGAGCGGGGGATACGGACTGAAGCTTTCTTT.

This clone was seen just once. The chain recombines TRBV11-2 with TRBJ2-1; 14 bases agree with TRBD2. The CDR3 runs 17 residues. CDR1 SGHAT and CDR2 FQNNGV come from the germline V gene. With V trimmed by 0 bases and J by 7 bases, 5 bases remained unmatched. The CDR3 is CASSLEGTSGRGNEQFF. Here the CDR3 DNA reads TGTGCCAGCAGCTTAGAGGGGACTAGCGGGAGAGGGAATGAGCAGTTCTTC.

V gene TRBV7-9 combines with J gene TRBJ2-1, with 14 bases lining up with TRBD2. The CDR3 runs 19 residues. CDR1 is SEHNR and CDR2 is FQNEAQ in the germline V gene (reference sequence). V lost 6 bases, J lost 7 bases, and 17 bases stayed unmatched. In DNA, the CDR3 is TGTGCCAGCAGGCACACCGGGACTAGCGGGAGTAGAAGGGAGAATGAGCAGTTCTTC. Its translation: CASRHTGTSGSRRENEQFF.

The chain has TRBV7-2 and TRBJ1-1, with D perhaps TRBD1 (5 bases). The CDR3 consists of 14 residues. The V gene lost 1 base and the J gene lost 1 base, with 7 bases spanning the gap. Germline CDR1 is SGHTA and CDR2 is FQGNSA. CDR3 protein: CASSLGTTNTEAFF. The CDR3 nucleotides are TGTGCCAGCAGCTTAGGGACAACGAACACTGAAGCTTTCTTT.

The chain has TRBV4-1 and TRBJ1-5; 7 positions agree with TRBD1. The CDR3 totals 17 residues. V lost 4 bases and J lost 5; bases outside the gene matches: 14. Germline loops: CDR1 MGHRA, CDR2 YSYEKL. This CDR3 is CASSLQISDRAYQPQHF. The CDR3 bases are TGCGCCAGCAGCCTACAAATCTCTGACAGGGCTTATCAGCCCCAGCATTTT.

The V call is TRBV7-2, the J call TRBJ1-6; 7 nucleotides align to TRBD1. Trimming cost V 0 bases and J 7 bases; bases outside gene matches: 3. CDR3 size: 15 residues. CDR1 is SGHTA, CDR2 FQGNSA, per germline. The CDR3 DNA follows: TGTGCCAGCAGCTTAGCGCCAGGGGGAAATTCACCCCTCCACTTT. Translating it yields CASSLAPGGNSPLHF.

This clone appeared once. The chain couples TRBV19 to TRBJ2-1; 10 nucleotides match TRBD1. CDR3 length: 16 amino acids. The germline CDR1 and CDR2 sequences are LNHDA and SQIVND (reference sequence). With 4 bases clipped from V and 1 base from J, the junction kept 4 bases outside the gene matches. CDR3 sequence: CASSTWTGGSYNEQFF. As DNA, the CDR3 is TGTGCCAGTAGTACATGGACAGGGGGGTCCTACAATGAGCAGTTCTTC.

The genes are TRBV2 and TRBJ1-1, with 7 bases lining up with TRBD1. The germline V gene has CDR1 SNHLY and CDR2 FYNNEI. CDR3 length: 14 residues. After removal of 3 bases from V and 2 bases from J, the junction contained 3 bases not matched to a gene. The CDR3 sequence is CASSDTGENTEAFF. The CDR3 DNA is TGTGCCAGCAGTGATACAGGGGAAAACACTGAAGCTTTCTTT.

The chain uses TRBV19 and TRBJ2-2, with 7 bases lining up with TRBD1. The CDR3 consists of 14 residues. The trim removed 10 bases at V and 0 bases at J, leaving 5 bases unmatched. Germline loops: CDR1 LNHDA, CDR2 SQIVND (reference sequence). CDR3 coding DNA: TGTGCCACCCCGACAGGGCCGAACACCGGGGAGCTGTTTTTT. Its protein product is CATPTGPNTGELFF.

The chain combines TRBV19 with TRBJ1-5; TRBD1 aligns across 7 bases. This CDR3 contains 15 residues. Germline V gene sequence: CDR1 LNHDA, CDR2 SQIVND (reference sequence). The V segment lost 5 bases and the J segment 3 bases; nucleotides outside the gene matches: 7. The CDR3 loop reads CASSSGQVLNQPQHF. CDR3 bases: TGTGCCAGTAGTTCCGGACAGGTTCTCAATCAGCCCCAGCATTTT.

The rearrangement joins TRBV25-1 to TRBJ1-1; tentative D call: TRBD1 (5 bases). The germline V and J ends were trimmed by 3 bases and 2 bases, with 13 bases remaining between them. CDR1 is MGHDK and CDR2 is SYGVNS in the germline V gene. The CDR3 consists of 15 residues. CDR3 sequence (DNA): TGTGCCAGCAGTGATCCAGGGTCGGGCAACACTGAAGCTTTCTTT. Translating it yields CASSDPGSGNTEAFF.

The gene calls are TRBV19 and TRBJ1-5, with D possibly TRBD1 on 5 matching bases. Trimming took 3 bases from V and 5 from J, leaving 8 bases between them. The CDR3 contains 13 residues. Per germline, CDR1 LNHDA and CDR2 SQIVND (reference sequence). In nucleotides, the CDR3 is TGTGCCAGTAGTATGATAGGGGATCAGCCCCAGCATTTT. As protein: CASSMIGDQPQHF.

J is TRBJ2-7 and V is TRBV16; the D gene is possibly TRBD2 (6 bases). CDR1 and CDR2 (germline): KGHSY, FQNENV. Trimming took 0 bases from V and 5 from J, leaving 17 bases between them. The CDR3 extends over 16 amino acids. CDR3 bases: TGTGCCAGCAGCCAATCGTCCCCGGGAGTGTCAGACGAGCAGTACTTC. Translating it yields CASSQSSPGVSDEQYF.

V gene TRBV5-1 combines with J gene TRBJ1-3, with D possibly matching TRBD1 (5 bases). With 0 bases removed from V and 4 bases from J, the gap between germline ends came to 14 bases. The V gene's germline CDR1 is SGHRS and CDR2 YFSETQ. This CDR3 is 16 amino acids long. CDR3 in DNA: TGCGCCAGCAGCTTGGTGGCAGGGTCAAGCGGAAACACCATATATTTT. Encoded protein: CASSLVAGSSGNTIYF.

The chain combines TRBV14 with TRBJ2-1, with 9 bases lining up with TRBD2. The CDR3 extends over 16 amino acids. The junction had 10 bases not matched to a gene; V was cut back by 1 base and J by 9 bases. In germline, CDR1 is SGHDN, CDR2 FVKESK. The CDR3 bases are TGTGCCAGCAGCCAAGGTTGGCTAGCGGGGACCGCTGAGCAGTTCTTC. Translation gives CASSQGWLAGTAEQFF.

The rearrangement links TRBV28 to TRBJ2-5; D possibly corresponds to TRBD2 (7 bases). Trimming removed 6 bases at V and 4 bases at J, with 15 bases between. This CDR3 region has 14 residues. Per the germline V gene, CDR1 is MDHEN and CDR2 is SYDVKM. The CDR3 sequence is CASRIGGAGETQYF. The CDR3 nucleotides are TGTGCCAGCAGGATAGGGGGGGCTGGAGAGACCCAGTACTTC.

This clone showed up just once. The chain uses TRBV10-3 and TRBJ1-2; a weak D match, TRBD1 (5 bases). Germline assignment: CDR1 ENHRY and CDR2 SYGVKD. V lost 4 bases, J lost 0 bases, and 6 bases lay in between. The CDR3 consists of 13 residues. The CDR3 sequence is CAISGTPNYGYTF. The DNA for the CDR3 is TGTGCCATCAGTGGGACACCTAACTATGGCTACACCTTC.

J is TRBJ1-5 and V is TRBV15, with D maybe TRBD1 (5 bases). Trimming left V 4 bases short and J 5 bases short, with 12 bases between. CDR3 length equals 14 residues. Germline lookup yields CDR1 LNHNV and CDR2 YYDKDF (reference sequence). Here the CDR3 DNA reads TGTGCCACCAGCACCTTGACGGGGGATCAGCCCCAGCATTTT. Translated: CATSTLTGDQPQHF. Combining the CDR3 with reference TRBV15 and TRBJ1-5 gives the whole variable domain DAMVIQNPRYQVTQFGKPVTLSCSQTLNHNVMYWYQQKSSQAPKLLFHYYDKDFNNEADTPDNFQSRRPNTSFCFLDIRSPGLGDTAMYLCATSTLTGDQPQHFGDGTRLSIL.

V and J are TRBV4-2 and TRBJ1-1; D not resolved. Trimming shortened V by 1 base and J by 1 base, and 13 bases separated the two germline ends. Germline V gene data show CDR1 as LGHNA and CDR2 as YNFKEQ. The CDR3 is 16 residues long. The CDR3 coding sequence is TGTGCCAGCAGCCAAGGCCCGACTTACAAGAACACTGAAGCTTTCTTT. This gives the protein CASSQGPTYKNTEAFF.

The rearrangement uses TRBV3-1 (or the pseudogene TRBV3-2) and TRBJ1-1, with 9 bases lining up with TRBD1. Trimming took 7 bases from V and 5 from J; bases not matched to a gene: 11. CDR1 and CDR2 from the germline V gene are LGHDT and YNNKEL (reference sequence). This CDR3 region has 15 residues. Here the CDR3 reads CASNAGDRDGTEAFF. CDR3 DNA: TGTGCCAGCAACGCTGGGGACAGGGATGGGACTGAAGCTTTCTTT.

This chain connects TRBV7-2 to TRBJ2-7; TRBD1 is a possible D gene (5 bases). Germline V gives CDR1 SGHTA, CDR2 FQGNSA. CDR3 size: 18 residues. V dropped 1 base and J dropped 6 bases, with 25 bases sitting between them. Written as DNA, the CDR3 is TGTGCCAGCAGCTTAGAGGCGCCCGGGTTCAGGGCCCTCGTCGAGCAGTACTTC. Translating it yields CASSLEAPGFRALVEQYF.

This clone has only a few counts. The genes are TRBV25-1 and TRBJ1-2; the D gene is possibly TRBD1 (6 bases). Germline values: CDR1 MGHDK, CDR2 SYGVNS. The CDR3 sequence is 14 residues long. V was pared by 3 bases and J by 5 bases, with 13 bases between. Written as DNA, the CDR3 is TGTGCCAGCAGTGACTTTGGCAGGGGATATGGCTACACCTTC. This sequence encodes CASSDFGRGYGYTF.

This CDR3 reads CASSRGTGKETQYF. The CDR3 DNA sequence: TGTGCCAGCAGCAGAGGGACAGGGAAAGAGACCCAGTACTTC. The chain has TRBV5-4 and TRBJ2-5; 9 nucleotides line up with TRBD1. V shed 4 bases, J shed 3 bases, and the junction held 4 bases outside the gene matches. Germline V CDR1 and CDR2: SGHNT, YYREEE (reference sequence). CDR3 size: 14 residues.